Listed below are T cell receptor beta chains from one sample, sequenced in a study of blood T cell repertoires in COVID-19. Only in-frame clones appear in the TCRdb table, and some are missing; sequencing was by immunoSEQ multiplex PCR. The sample includes roughly 100,000 clones, approximately 85% of them seen just once. The sample was peripheral blood. The origin of the receptors is a man aged 55 to 69 with acute or convalescent COVID-19. Each CDR3 is given with its conserved first and last residue. The D gene is left open where the match is weak. Only some rows state a clone size, as once, few, many or a class for expanded clones.

abundance | d_gene | j_gene | v_gene | CDR3aa | CDR3nt
once | NA | TRBJ1-5 | TRBV30 | CAFRVNLNQPQHF | TGTGCCTTCCGGGTTAACCTTAATCAGCCCCAGCATTTT
NA | NA | TRBJ1-4 | TRBV9 | CASSVSGTTNEKLFF | TGTGCCAGCAGCGTAAGCGGTACAACTAATGAAAAACTGTTTTTT
few | TRBD1 | TRBJ1-2 | TRBV6-5 | CASSPGQGVNYGYTF | TGTGCCAGCAGTCCCGGACAGGGGGTTAACTATGGCTACACCTTC
once | NA | TRBJ2-1 | TRBV5-6 | CASSLYAQEQFF | TGTGCCAGCAGCTTGTACGCTCAGGAGCAGTTCTTC
few | TRBD2 | TRBJ2-2 | TRBV9 | CASSENSGRNTGELFF | TGTGCCAGCAGTGAAAATAGCGGGAGGAACACCGGGGAGCTGTTTTTT
NA | TRBD1 | TRBJ2-7 | TRBV11-3 | CASSRGDSSYEQYF | TGTGCCAGCAGCCGAGGGGACAGTTCCTACGAGCAGTACTTC
NA | TRBD2 | TRBJ2-7 | TRBV6-5 | CASSYSRSSGSYEQYF | TGTGCCAGCAGTTACTCGAGGTCTAGCGGGAGTTACGAGCAGTACTTC
NA | TRBD1 | TRBJ1-5 | TRBV27 | CASRTTGLNQPQHF | TGTGCCAGCAGAACGACAGGGCTCAATCAGCCCCAGCATTTT
NA | NA | TRBJ1-1 | TRBV7-2 | CASSFRGGAAGTEAFF | TGTGCCAGCAGCTTCAGGGGTGGGGCCGCGGGCACTGAAGCTTTCTTT
NA | TRBD1 | TRBJ1-5 | TRBV19 | CASSRTGTGGNQPQHF | TGTGCCAGTAGTAGAACCGGGACAGGGGGGAATCAGCCCCAGCATTTT
NA | NA | TRBJ2-1 | TRBV20-1 | CSASRGSHLNEQFF | TGCAGTGCTAGTCGGGGGAGCCACCTCAATGAGCAGTTCTTC
NA | TRBD1 | TRBJ2-3 | TRBV6-5 | CASRTGGSTDTQYF | TGTGCCAGCAGAACAGGGGGATCCACAGATACGCAGTATTTT
NA | NA | TRBJ2-5 | TRBV3-1/TRBV3-2 | CASSHLVLGQETQYF | TGTGCCAGCAGCCATCTAGTACTAGGCCAAGAGACCCAGTACTTC
NA | TRBD2 | TRBJ2-5 | TRBV5-5 | CASSFTSAEETQYF | TGTGCCAGCAGCTTTACTAGCGCCGAAGAGACCCAGTACTTC
once | NA | TRBJ1-5 | TRBV7-2 | CASSLVGGEGNQPQHF | TGTGCCAGCAGCTTAGTTGGGGGGGAAGGCAATCAGCCCCAGCATTTT
NA | TRBD1 | TRBJ2-1 | TRBV16 | CASSQSNRGAPYNEQFF | TGTGCCAGCAGCCAATCGAACAGGGGCGCACCCTACAATGAGCAGTTCTTC
NA | TRBD1 | TRBJ1-5 | TRBV7-9 | CASSQDRVIQPQHF | TGTGCCAGCAGCCAGGACAGGGTCATTCAGCCCCAGCATTTT
NA | NA | TRBJ2-4 | TRBV19 | CASSISSRGRQNIQYF | TGTGCCAGTAGTATAAGTTCGCGAGGCCGGCAAAACATTCAGTACTTC
NA | TRBD1 | TRBJ1-2 | TRBV3-1/TRBV3-2 | CASSHAGGAGGYTF | TGTGCCAGCAGCCATGCAGGGGGCGCCGGTGGCTACACCTTC
NA | TRBD1 | TRBJ2-6 | TRBV27 | CASSLRTGGAGANVLTF | TGTGCCAGCAGTTTAAGGACAGGGGGCGCTGGGGCCAACGTCCTGACTTTC
NA | NA | TRBJ1-2 | TRBV7-9 | CASTPRRSGEGGYTF | TGTGCCAGCACCCCGAGGAGGTCAGGGGAAGGAGGCTACACCTTC
NA | TRBD1 | TRBJ1-5 | TRBV3-1/TRBV3-2 | CASSQGRGPVGPQHF | TGTGCCAGCAGCCAAGGCAGGGGGCCTGTTGGGCCCCAGCATTTT
NA | NA | TRBJ2-7 | TRBV3-1/TRBV3-2 | CASSQGPLEQYF | TGTGCCAGCAGCCAAGGGCCCCTCGAGCAGTACTTC
NA | TRBD1 | TRBJ1-4 | TRBV5-4 | CASSFTGAKEKLFF | TGTGCCAGCAGCTTCACAGGGGCGAAGGAAAAACTGTTTTTT
NA | NA | TRBJ1-6 | TRBV6-1 | CASSAPKQGIHNSPLHF | TGTGCCAGCAGTGCCCCGAAACAGGGAATCCATAATTCACCCCTCCACTTT
NA | NA | TRBJ1-2 | TRBV21-1 | CASSKMTGGAGGYTF | TGTGCCAGCAGCAAAATGACAGGGGGGGCGGGAGGCTACACCTTC
NA | NA | TRBJ2-4 | TRBV11-2 | CASSLYSGNAKNIQYF | TGTGCCAGCAGCCTTTATTCCGGGAATGCCAAAAACATTCAGTACTTC
NA | NA | TRBJ1-5 | TRBV28 | CASSLPTSPNQPQHF | TGTGCCAGCAGTTTACCGACTTCCCCCAATCAGCCCCAGCATTTT
NA | NA | TRBJ2-7 | TRBV7-8 | CASSPGLLPTEQYF | TGTGCCAGCAGCCCTGGACTGCTTCCCACCGAGCAGTACTTC
NA | NA | TRBJ1-1 | TRBV3-1/TRBV3-2 | CASSQAGLEGEAFF | TGTGCCAGCAGCCAAGCCGGCTTAGAGGGTGAAGCTTTCTTT
NA | TRBD2 | TRBJ2-7 | TRBV2 | CASSASGGAYEQYF | TGTGCCAGCAGTGCCAGCGGGGGGGCCTACGAGCAGTACTTC
NA | TRBD2 | TRBJ2-1 | TRBV6-5 | CASTLAGPYNEQFF | TGTGCCAGTACACTAGCGGGGCCCTACAATGAGCAGTTCTTC
NA | NA | TRBJ1-4 | TRBV19 | CASSSPRATNEKLFF | TGTGCCAGTAGTAGCCCCCGGGCAACTAATGAAAAACTGTTTTTT
few | TRBD1 | TRBJ1-4 | TRBV6-5 | CASSYLGQGEKLFF | TGTGCCAGCAGTTACCTGGGACAGGGTGAAAAACTGTTTTTT
NA | TRBD2 | TRBJ2-1 | TRBV18 | CASSLLAGIYNEQFF | TGTGCCAGCTCACTACTAGCGGGAATCTACAATGAGCAGTTCTTC
NA | NA | TRBJ2-6 | TRBV11-1 | CASSPPWGVGANVLTF | TGTGCCAGCAGCCCGCCGTGGGGGGTTGGGGCCAACGTCCTGACTTTC
few | NA | TRBJ1-4 | TRBV10-3 | CAIRGAGDNEKLFF | TGTGCCATCAGGGGGGCAGGTGATAATGAAAAACTGTTTTTT
NA | TRBD1 | TRBJ1-2 | TRBV6-2/TRBV6-3 | CASSSSGQGTSNYGYTF | TGTGCCAGCAGTTCGTCGGGACAGGGAACTTCTAACTATGGCTACACCTTC
NA | NA | TRBJ1-4 | TRBV5-4 | CASSNYNEKLFF | TGTGCCAGCAGCAATTATAATGAAAAACTGTTTTTT
NA | TRBD1 | TRBJ1-1 | TRBV7-9 | CASSLTGDTEAFF | TGTGCCAGCAGCTTGACAGGGGACACTGAAGCTTTCTTT
NA | TRBD2 | TRBJ2-7 | TRBV14 | CASPILGRGVDCEQYF | TGTGCCAGCCCCATCCTTGGACGGGGGGTAGACTGCGAGCAGTACTTC
NA | NA | TRBJ1-2 | TRBV5-1 | CASSPRTEGYGYTF | TGCGCCAGCAGCCCAAGGACAGAAGGGTATGGCTACACCTTC
NA | NA | TRBJ1-3 | TRBV3-1/TRBV3-2 | CASSQQGAGNTIYF | TGTGCCAGCAGCCAGCAGGGTGCAGGAAACACCATATATTTT
NA | TRBD1 | TRBJ1-3 | TRBV29-1 | CSVDGQGAGNTIYF | TGCAGCGTTGATGGACAGGGAGCTGGAAACACCATATATTTT
NA | NA | TRBJ2-3 | TRBV7-3 | CASSSLPRAGEDTQYF | TGTGCCAGCAGCTCCCTCCCGAGGGCCGGAGAAGATACGCAGTATTTT
once | NA | TRBJ2-5 | TRBV14 | CASSQDRRTSETQYF | TGTGCCAGCAGCCAAGACCGGCGGACTTCCGAGACCCAGTACTTC
NA | NA | TRBJ1-5 | TRBV10-3 | CAISDRRWSNQPQHF | TGTGCCATCAGTGATCGGAGGTGGTCCAATCAGCCCCAGCATTTT
NA | TRBD2 | TRBJ2-3 | TRBV9 | CASSVASGPTDTQYF | TGTGCCAGCAGCGTCGCTAGCGGGCCCACAGATACGCAGTATTTT
NA | NA | TRBJ2-3 | TRBV30 | CAWSIEADTQYF | TGTGCCTGGAGTATTGAAGCGGATACGCAGTATTTT
NA | NA | TRBJ2-1 | TRBV20-1 | CSASRLDYNEQFF | TGCAGTGCTAGTCGACTAGATTACAATGAGCAGTTCTTC
NA | NA | TRBJ1-6 | TRBV10-1 | CASSENPGNSPLHF | TGCGCCAGCAGTGAAAACCCGGGGAATTCACCCCTCCACTTT
NA | TRBD2 | TRBJ2-7 | TRBV29-1 | CSVEGEGGSSYEQYF | TGCAGCGTTGAGGGAGAAGGCGGGAGCTCCTACGAGCAGTACTTC
NA | TRBD2 | TRBJ2-2 | TRBV19 | CASLRPGTGTSLSPGELFF | TGTGCCAGTCTCCGCCCCGGGACCGGGACTAGCTTGAGTCCCGGGGAGCTGTTTTTT